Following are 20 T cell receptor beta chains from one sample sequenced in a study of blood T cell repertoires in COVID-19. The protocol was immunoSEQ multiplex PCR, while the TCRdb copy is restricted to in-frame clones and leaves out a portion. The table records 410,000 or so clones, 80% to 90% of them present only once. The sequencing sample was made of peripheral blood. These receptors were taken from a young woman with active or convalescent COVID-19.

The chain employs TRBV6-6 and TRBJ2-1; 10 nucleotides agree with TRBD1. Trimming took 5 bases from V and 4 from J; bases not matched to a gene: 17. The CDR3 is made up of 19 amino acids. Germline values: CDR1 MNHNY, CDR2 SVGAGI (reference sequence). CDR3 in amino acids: CASSHAEFPGQGTYNEQFF. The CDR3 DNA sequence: TGTGCCAGCAGTCATGCAGAATTTCCGGGACAGGGGACGTACAATGAGCAGTTCTTC.

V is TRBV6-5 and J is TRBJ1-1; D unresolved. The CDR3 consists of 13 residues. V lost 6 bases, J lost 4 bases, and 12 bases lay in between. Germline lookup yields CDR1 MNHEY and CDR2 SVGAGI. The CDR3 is CASRPLSGTEAFF. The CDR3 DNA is TGTGCCAGCAGGCCCCTCAGTGGCACTGAAGCTTTCTTT.

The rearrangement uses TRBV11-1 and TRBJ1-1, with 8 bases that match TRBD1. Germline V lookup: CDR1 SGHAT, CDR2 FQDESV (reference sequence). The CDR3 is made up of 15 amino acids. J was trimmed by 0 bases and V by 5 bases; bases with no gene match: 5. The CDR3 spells CASSTRQGMNTEAFF. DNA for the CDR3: TGTGCCAGCAGCACCCGACAGGGGATGAACACTGAAGCTTTCTTT.

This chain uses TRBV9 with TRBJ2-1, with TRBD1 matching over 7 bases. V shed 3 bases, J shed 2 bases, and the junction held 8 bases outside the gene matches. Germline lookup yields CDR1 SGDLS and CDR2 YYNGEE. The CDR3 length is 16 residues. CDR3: CASSEPPGQTYNEQFF. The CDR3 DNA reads TGTGCCAGCAGCGAACCGCCGGGACAGACCTACAATGAGCAGTTCTTC.

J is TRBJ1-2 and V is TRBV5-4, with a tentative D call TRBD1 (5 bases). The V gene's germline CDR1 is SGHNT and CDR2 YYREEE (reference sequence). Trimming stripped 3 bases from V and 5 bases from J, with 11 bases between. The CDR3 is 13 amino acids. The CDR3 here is CASSSTGPYGYTF. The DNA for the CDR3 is TGTGCCAGCAGCTCTACAGGACCTTATGGCTACACCTTC.

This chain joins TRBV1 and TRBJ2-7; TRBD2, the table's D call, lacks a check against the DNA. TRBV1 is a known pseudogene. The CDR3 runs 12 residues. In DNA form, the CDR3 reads TGCACCAGCAGCCACCTAGCCCCCGAGCAGTACTTC. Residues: CTSSHLAPEQYF.

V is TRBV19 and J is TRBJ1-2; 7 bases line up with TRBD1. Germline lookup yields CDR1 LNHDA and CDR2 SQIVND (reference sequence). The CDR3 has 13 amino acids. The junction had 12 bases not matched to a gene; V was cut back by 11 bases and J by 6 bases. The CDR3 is CAGAAEGADGYTF. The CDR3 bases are TGTGCCGGCGCAGCTGAGGGGGCGGATGGCTACACCTTC.

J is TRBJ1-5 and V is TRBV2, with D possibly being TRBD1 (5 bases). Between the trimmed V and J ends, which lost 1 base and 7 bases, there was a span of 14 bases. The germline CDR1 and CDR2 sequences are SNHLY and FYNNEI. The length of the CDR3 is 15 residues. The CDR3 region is CASSEEIVGGQPQHF. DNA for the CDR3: TGTGCCAGCAGTGAAGAAATCGTCGGGGGGCAGCCCCAGCATTTT.

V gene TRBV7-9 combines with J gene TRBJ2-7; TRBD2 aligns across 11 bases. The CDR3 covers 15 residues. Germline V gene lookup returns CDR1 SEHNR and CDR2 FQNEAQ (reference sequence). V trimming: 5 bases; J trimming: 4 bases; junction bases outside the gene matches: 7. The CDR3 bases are TGTGCCAGCAGCGGAACTAGCGGGAGAGTTTACGAGCAGTACTTC. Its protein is CASSGTSGRVYEQYF.

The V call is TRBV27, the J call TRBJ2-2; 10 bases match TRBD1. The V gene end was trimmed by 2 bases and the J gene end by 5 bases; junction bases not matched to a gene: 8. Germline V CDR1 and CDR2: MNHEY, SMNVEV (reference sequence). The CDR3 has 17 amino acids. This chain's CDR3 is CASSLHGTGVNTGELFF. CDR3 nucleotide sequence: TGTGCCAGCAGTTTACATGGGACAGGGGTCAATACCGGGGAGCTGTTTTTT.

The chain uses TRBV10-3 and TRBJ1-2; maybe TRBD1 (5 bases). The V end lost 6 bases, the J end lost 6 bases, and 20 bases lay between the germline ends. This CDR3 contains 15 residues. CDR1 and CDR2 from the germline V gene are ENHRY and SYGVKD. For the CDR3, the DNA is TGTGCCATCAGGGAAGGTATGGACACGTCGGATGGCTACACCTTC. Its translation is CAIREGMDTSDGYTF.

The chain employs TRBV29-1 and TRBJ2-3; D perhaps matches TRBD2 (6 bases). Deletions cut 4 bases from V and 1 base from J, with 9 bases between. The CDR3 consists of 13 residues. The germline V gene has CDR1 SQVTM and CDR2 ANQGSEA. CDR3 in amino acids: CSVGSGGTDTQYF. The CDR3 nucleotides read TGCAGCGTTGGTTCGGGGGGCACAGATACGCAGTATTTT.

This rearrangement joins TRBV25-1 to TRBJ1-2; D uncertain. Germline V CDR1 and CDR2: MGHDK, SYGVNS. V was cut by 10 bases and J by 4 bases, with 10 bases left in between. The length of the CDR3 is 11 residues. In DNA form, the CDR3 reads TGTGCCAAGAGACTCATCTATGGCTACACCTTC. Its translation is CAKRLIYGYTF.

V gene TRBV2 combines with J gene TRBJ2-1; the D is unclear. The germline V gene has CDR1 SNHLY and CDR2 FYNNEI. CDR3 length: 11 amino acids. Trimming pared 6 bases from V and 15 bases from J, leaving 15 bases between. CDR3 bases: TGTGCCAGCAGGAGTTTAGTAGTCCCGTTCTTC. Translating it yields CASRSLVVPFF.

The CDR3 spells CASSPTTGGTEAFF. The CDR3 DNA sequence: TGTGCCAGCAGTCCAACCACAGGCGGTACTGAAGCTTTCTTT. The genes are TRBV2 and TRBJ1-1; tentatively, D is TRBD1 (5 bases). The ends were cut back, 5 bases at V and 5 bases at J, with 15 bases in the middle. CDR1 and CDR2 (germline): SNHLY, FYNNEI. CDR3 length equals 14 residues.

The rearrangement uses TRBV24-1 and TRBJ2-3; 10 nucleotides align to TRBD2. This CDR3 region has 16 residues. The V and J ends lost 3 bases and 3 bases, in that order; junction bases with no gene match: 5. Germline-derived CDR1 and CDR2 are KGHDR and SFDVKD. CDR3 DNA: TGTGCCACCAGTGATCCCACTAGCGGGGCTACAGATACGCAGTATTTT. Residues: CATSDPTSGATDTQYF.

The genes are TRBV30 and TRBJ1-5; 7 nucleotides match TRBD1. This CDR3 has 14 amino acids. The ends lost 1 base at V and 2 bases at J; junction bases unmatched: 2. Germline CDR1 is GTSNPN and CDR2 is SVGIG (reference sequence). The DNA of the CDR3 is TGTGCCTGGAGTGCCGGACAGGGCAATCAGCCCCAGCATTTT. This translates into CAWSAGQGNQPQHF.

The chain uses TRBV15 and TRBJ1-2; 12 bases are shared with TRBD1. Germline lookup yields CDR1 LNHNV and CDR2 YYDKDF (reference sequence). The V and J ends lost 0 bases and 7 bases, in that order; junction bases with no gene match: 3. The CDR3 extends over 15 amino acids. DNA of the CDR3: TGTGCCACCAGCAGAGAAGGGACAGGGGGCTTTGGCTACACCTTC. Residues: CATSREGTGGFGYTF.

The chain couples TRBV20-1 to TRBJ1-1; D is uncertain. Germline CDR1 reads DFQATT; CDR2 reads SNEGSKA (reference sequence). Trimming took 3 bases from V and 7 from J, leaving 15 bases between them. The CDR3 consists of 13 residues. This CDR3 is CSASLAVAGEAFF. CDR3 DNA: TGCAGTGCTAGTTTAGCGGTGGCGGGTGAAGCTTTCTTT.

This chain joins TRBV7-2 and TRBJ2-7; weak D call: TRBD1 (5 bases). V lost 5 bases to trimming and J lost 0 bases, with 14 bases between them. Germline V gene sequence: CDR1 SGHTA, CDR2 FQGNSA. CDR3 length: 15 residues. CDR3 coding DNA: TGTGCCAGCAGCCAAAGGGGTCGGTTCTCCTACGAGCAGTACTTC. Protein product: CASSQRGRFSYEQYF.